This T cell receptor beta chain was sequenced in a study of T cell responses to AZD1222 COVID-19 vaccine. As to this clone: What it recognizes is unknown.

General study results and limits: Just five or six AZD1222 recipients were seropositive at baseline. Clonal diversity was possibly underestimated, and white British individuals and females predominated among donors. Epitopes outside B.1.351 and B.1.1.7 mutated regions reportedly drew nearly half of spike TCRs.

Measured with immunoSEQ multiplex PCR; TCRdb has only the in-frame clones, and not every one. Of about 180,000 clones in the sample, roughly 91% were seen once. The CDR3 is 12 residues long. Trimming cost V 5 bases and J 5 bases, with 10 bases left between them. Source: peripheral blood, taken 28 days after the second dose of the MenACWY control vaccine. The V and J genes are TRBV12-3 or TRBV12-4 and TRBJ2-7, with D possibly being TRBD1 (6 bases). The clonotype originates from an adult who received the MenACWY meningococcal vaccine as a control. DNA of the CDR3: TGTGCCAGCAGTCAGGGGATCCACGAGCAGTACTTC. As protein: CASSQGIHEQYF.